A selection of T cell receptor beta chains follows, all from one sample in a study of cytomegalovirus exposure and HLA in healthy donors. This table comes from immunoSEQ multiplex PCR, and its TCRdb copy is limited to in-frame clones, with some not included. The sample yields about 57,000 clones, approximately 80% seen once. The sequencing sample was made of PBMCs. All receptors derive from a young man in good health and CMV-seronegative. Both conserved end residues are part of each CDR3. A D gene is named only where the DNA matches it firmly. The size of a clone is reported for some rows only, either as once, few or many, or as a class for expanded clones.

v_call: TRBV4-2; clone_size: NA; j_call: TRBJ2-1; d_call: TRBD2; cdr3_length: 16; cdr3_aa: CASSRSGGKSYNEQFF; cdr3_nt: TGTGCCAGCAGCCGTAGCGGGGGGAAATCCTACAATGAGCAGTTCTTC
v_call: TRBV7-2; clone_size: NA; j_call: TRBJ1-2; d_call: NA; cdr3_length: 14; cdr3_aa: CASIPQTGNYGYTF; cdr3_nt: TGTGCCAGCATCCCCCAAACAGGGAACTATGGCTACACCTTC
v_call: TRBV7-2; clone_size: NA; j_call: TRBJ1-1; d_call: TRBD1; cdr3_length: 14; cdr3_aa: CASSRDRGRTEAFF; cdr3_nt: TGTGCCAGCAGCCGGGACAGGGGACGTACTGAAGCTTTCTTT
v_call: TRBV5-1; clone_size: NA; j_call: TRBJ2-5; d_call: NA; cdr3_length: 14; cdr3_aa: CASSLATEKETQYF; cdr3_nt: TGCGCCAGCAGCTTGGCGACAGAAAAAGAGACCCAGTACTTC
v_call: TRBV5-1; clone_size: NA; j_call: TRBJ2-2; d_call: TRBD1; cdr3_length: 16; cdr3_aa: CASSPQGAGRSGELFF; cdr3_nt: TGCGCCAGCAGCCCCCAGGGGGCGGGGAGATCCGGGGAGCTGTTTTTT
v_call: TRBV7-9; clone_size: NA; j_call: TRBJ1-6; d_call: NA; cdr3_length: 13; cdr3_aa: CSSSLGTGGPLHF; cdr3_nt: TGTTCCAGCAGCTTAGGGACTGGCGGACCCCTCCACTTT
v_call: TRBV9; clone_size: NA; j_call: TRBJ1-1; d_call: NA; cdr3_length: 14; cdr3_aa: CASSVRGGNTEAFF; cdr3_nt: TGTGCCAGCAGCGTCAGAGGAGGGAACACTGAAGCTTTCTTT
v_call: TRBV29-1; clone_size: NA; j_call: TRBJ1-2; d_call: NA; cdr3_length: 13; cdr3_aa: CSVRTAPNYGYTF; cdr3_nt: TGCAGCGTCAGGACAGCCCCTAACTATGGCTACACCTTC
v_call: TRBV6-1; clone_size: once; j_call: TRBJ2-5; d_call: NA; cdr3_length: 15; cdr3_aa: CASSEAFTVQETQYF; cdr3_nt: TGTGCCAGCAGTGAAGCCTTCACGGTCCAAGAGACCCAGTACTTC
v_call: TRBV20-1; clone_size: NA; j_call: TRBJ2-5; d_call: NA; cdr3_length: 11; cdr3_aa: CSAAGEETQYF; cdr3_nt: TGCAGTGCGGCCGGGGAGGAGACCCAGTACTTC
v_call: TRBV4-1; clone_size: NA; j_call: TRBJ2-2; d_call: TRBD1; cdr3_length: 15; cdr3_aa: CASSQEKDDRGVLFF; cdr3_nt: TGCGCCAGCAGCCAAGAAAAGGATGACAGGGGCGTACTGTTTTTT
v_call: TRBV30; clone_size: NA; j_call: TRBJ2-5; d_call: NA; cdr3_length: 13; cdr3_aa: CAWNPGGQETQYF; cdr3_nt: TGTGCCTGGAACCCCGGGGGCCAAGAGACCCAGTACTTC
v_call: TRBV13; clone_size: once; j_call: TRBJ2-7; d_call: TRBD1; cdr3_length: 15; cdr3_aa: CASSSNIQGLYEQYF; cdr3_nt: TGTGCCAGCAGCTCAAACATACAGGGGCTCTACGAGCAGTACTTC
v_call: TRBV7-9; clone_size: NA; j_call: TRBJ2-7; d_call: NA; cdr3_length: 14; cdr3_aa: CASSSNQGTYEQYF; cdr3_nt: TGTGCCAGCAGCTCAAACCAGGGGACCTACGAGCAGTACTTC
v_call: TRBV6-1; clone_size: NA; j_call: TRBJ2-5; d_call: TRBD1; cdr3_length: 15; cdr3_aa: CASRPRTGDVETQYF; cdr3_nt: TGTGCCAGCAGGCCGCGGACAGGGGATGTAGAGACCCAGTACTTC
v_call: TRBV5-6; clone_size: NA; j_call: TRBJ2-2; d_call: NA; cdr3_length: 17; cdr3_aa: CASSLPRRDGNTGELFF; cdr3_nt: TGTGCCAGCAGCTTGCCCCGGAGGGACGGTAACACCGGGGAGCTGTTTTTT
v_call: TRBV7-2; clone_size: NA; j_call: TRBJ1-2; d_call: NA; cdr3_length: 15; cdr3_aa: CASSLGGRGAWGYTF; cdr3_nt: TGTGCCAGCAGCCTAGGGGGGCGGGGGGCCTGGGGCTACACCTTC
v_call: TRBV6-1; clone_size: few; j_call: TRBJ2-7; d_call: NA; cdr3_length: 13; cdr3_aa: CASSPRGTYEQYF; cdr3_nt: TGTGCCAGCAGTCCAAGGGGTACCTACGAGCAGTACTTC
v_call: TRBV11-2; clone_size: once; j_call: TRBJ1-1; d_call: NA; cdr3_length: 13; cdr3_aa: CASSLGRNTEAFF; cdr3_nt: TGTGCCAGCAGCTTAGGTAGGAACACTGAAGCTTTCTTT
v_call: TRBV6-5; clone_size: NA; j_call: TRBJ2-1; d_call: NA; cdr3_length: 11; cdr3_aa: CATHSRNEQFF; cdr3_nt: TGTGCCACCCACAGCCGCAATGAGCAGTTCTTC
v_call: TRBV9; clone_size: NA; j_call: TRBJ2-1; d_call: NA; cdr3_length: 16; cdr3_aa: CASSVFNSGIGDEQFF; cdr3_nt: TGTGCCAGCAGCGTGTTCAATAGCGGTATTGGGGATGAGCAGTTCTTC
v_call: TRBV9; clone_size: NA; j_call: TRBJ1-6; d_call: NA; cdr3_length: 12; cdr3_aa: CASSASNSPLHF; cdr3_nt: TGTGCCAGCAGCGCCAGTAATTCACCCCTCCACTTT
v_call: TRBV7-2; clone_size: NA; j_call: TRBJ2-1; d_call: NA; cdr3_length: 14; cdr3_aa: CASSLAGPSYEQFF; cdr3_nt: TGTGCCAGCAGCTTAGCGGGGCCCTCCTATGAGCAGTTCTTC
v_call: TRBV27; clone_size: NA; j_call: TRBJ1-1; d_call: TRBD1; cdr3_length: 14; cdr3_aa: CASSLTGVSTEAFF; cdr3_nt: TGTGCCAGCAGTTTGACAGGGGTGAGCACTGAAGCTTTCTTT
v_call: TRBV19; clone_size: NA; j_call: TRBJ2-2; d_call: TRBD1; cdr3_length: 14; cdr3_aa: CASGGQGATGELFF; cdr3_nt: TGTGCCAGTGGGGGACAGGGGGCCACCGGGGAGCTGTTTTTT
v_call: TRBV2; clone_size: NA; j_call: TRBJ1-5; d_call: TRBD1; cdr3_length: 14; cdr3_aa: CASSVGTVVRPQHF; cdr3_nt: TGTGCCAGCAGTGTAGGGACAGTGGTTCGGCCCCAGCATTTT
v_call: TRBV7-2; clone_size: NA; j_call: TRBJ1-1; d_call: TRBD1; cdr3_length: 15; cdr3_aa: CASSYSGGPFTEAFF; cdr3_nt: TGTGCCAGCAGCTACTCAGGGGGGCCGTTCACTGAAGCTTTCTTT
v_call: TRBV27; clone_size: NA; j_call: TRBJ2-2; d_call: TRBD1; cdr3_length: 19; cdr3_aa: CASSPGTGRFVANTGELFF; cdr3_nt: TGTGCCAGCAGTCCCGGGACAGGGCGATTCGTGGCGAACACCGGGGAGCTGTTTTTT
v_call: TRBV4-3; clone_size: NA; j_call: TRBJ1-6; d_call: TRBD1; cdr3_length: 14; cdr3_aa: CASSLGTVNSPLHF; cdr3_nt: TGCGCCAGCAGCCTAGGGACAGTTAATTCACCCCTCCACTTT
v_call: TRBV18; clone_size: NA; j_call: TRBJ2-3; d_call: TRBD2; cdr3_length: 21; cdr3_aa: CASSPQRGDRAGGPGTDTQYF; cdr3_nt: TGTGCCAGCTCGCCGCAAAGAGGGGATCGAGCGGGAGGGCCGGGTACAGATACGCAGTATTTT
v_call: TRBV5-1; clone_size: few; j_call: TRBJ1-1; d_call: NA; cdr3_length: 16; cdr3_aa: CASSLELGGSGTEAFF; cdr3_nt: TGCGCCAGCAGCTTGGAATTAGGGGGTTCGGGGACTGAAGCTTTCTTT
v_call: TRBV7-2; clone_size: NA; j_call: TRBJ1-4; d_call: TRBD1; cdr3_length: 15; cdr3_aa: CASSWTGGAGEKLFF; cdr3_nt: TGTGCCAGCAGCTGGACAGGGGGCGCGGGGGAAAAACTGTTTTTT
v_call: TRBV4-2; clone_size: NA; j_call: TRBJ1-5; d_call: NA; cdr3_length: 15; cdr3_aa: CASSQSGVGNQPQHF; cdr3_nt: TGTGCCAGCAGCCAATCAGGGGTGGGGAATCAGCCCCAGCATTTT
v_call: TRBV7-6; clone_size: NA; j_call: TRBJ2-3; d_call: TRBD1; cdr3_length: 16; cdr3_aa: CASSPKDRIGADTQYF; cdr3_nt: TGTGCCAGCAGCCCAAAGGACAGGATCGGAGCAGATACGCAGTATTTT
v_call: TRBV7-2; clone_size: NA; j_call: TRBJ2-3; d_call: NA; cdr3_length: 15; cdr3_aa: CASSTIQDSTDTQYF; cdr3_nt: TGTGCCAGCAGCACAATCCAGGACTCCACAGATACGCAGTATTTT
v_call: TRBV10-3; clone_size: few; j_call: TRBJ1-6; d_call: TRBD1; cdr3_length: 14; cdr3_aa: CAIRADRDNSPLHF; cdr3_nt: TGTGCCATCAGAGCGGACAGGGACAATTCACCCCTCCACTTT
v_call: TRBV18; clone_size: NA; j_call: TRBJ1-4; d_call: TRBD1; cdr3_length: 15; cdr3_aa: CASSPGTGPSEKLFF; cdr3_nt: TGTGCCAGCTCACCAGGGACAGGGCCGTCCGAAAAACTGTTTTTT
v_call: TRBV6-1; clone_size: NA; j_call: TRBJ1-5; d_call: NA; cdr3_length: 15; cdr3_aa: CASGDSSISNQPQHF; cdr3_nt: TGTGCCAGCGGAGACAGCTCTATTAGCAATCAGCCCCAGCATTTT
v_call: TRBV7-2; clone_size: NA; j_call: TRBJ1-6; d_call: TRBD1; cdr3_length: 16; cdr3_aa: CASTPLGTGGYSPLHF; cdr3_nt: TGTGCCAGCACCCCCTTAGGTACAGGGGGCTATTCACCCCTCCACTTT
v_call: TRBV4-3; clone_size: NA; j_call: TRBJ2-3; d_call: NA; cdr3_length: 16; cdr3_aa: CASSQEALGGADTQYF; cdr3_nt: TGCGCCAGCAGCCAAGAAGCACTAGGTGGGGCAGATACGCAGTATTTT
v_call: TRBV19; clone_size: NA; j_call: TRBJ1-2; d_call: TRBD1; cdr3_length: 15; cdr3_aa: CASSIATGENYGYTF; cdr3_nt: TGTGCCAGTAGTATTGCGACAGGGGAAAATTATGGCTACACCTTC
v_call: TRBV7-2; clone_size: NA; j_call: TRBJ2-7; d_call: TRBD1; cdr3_length: 15; cdr3_aa: CASSLMGRGSYEQYF; cdr3_nt: TGTGCCAGCAGCTTAATGGGCAGGGGGTCCTACGAGCAGTACTTC
v_call: TRBV19; clone_size: NA; j_call: TRBJ2-1; d_call: TRBD2; cdr3_length: 15; cdr3_aa: CASSVTSGRGDEQFF; cdr3_nt: TGTGCCAGTAGTGTAACTAGCGGGAGGGGGGATGAGCAGTTCTTC
v_call: TRBV14; clone_size: NA; j_call: TRBJ1-5; d_call: TRBD1; cdr3_length: 17; cdr3_aa: CASSQGTGKLRFQPQHF; cdr3_nt: TGTGCCAGCAGCCAAGGGACAGGGAAGTTAAGGTTTCAGCCCCAGCATTTT
v_call: TRBV6-5; clone_size: NA; j_call: TRBJ2-7; d_call: TRBD1; cdr3_length: 14; cdr3_aa: CASTQGGRGNEQYF; cdr3_nt: TGTGCCAGCACTCAAGGGGGCAGGGGGAACGAGCAGTACTTC
v_call: TRBV6-4; clone_size: NA; j_call: TRBJ2-1; d_call: TRBD1; cdr3_length: 15; cdr3_aa: CASSDGTGELPKQFF; cdr3_nt: TGTGCCAGCAGTGACGGGACAGGGGAACTCCCGAAGCAGTTCTTC
v_call: TRBV18; clone_size: NA; j_call: TRBJ2-5; d_call: TRBD2; cdr3_length: 15; cdr3_aa: CASSGLAGSQETQYF; cdr3_nt: TGTGCCAGCTCCGGACTAGCGGGTTCCCAAGAGACCCAGTACTTC
v_call: TRBV9; clone_size: NA; j_call: TRBJ2-7; d_call: NA; cdr3_length: 15; cdr3_aa: CASSVEGGASYEQYF; cdr3_nt: TGTGCCAGCAGCGTAGAGGGGGGGGCCTCCTACGAGCAGTACTTC
v_call: TRBV18; clone_size: NA; j_call: TRBJ2-6; d_call: NA; cdr3_length: 17; cdr3_aa: CANSEWGPSSGANVLTF; cdr3_nt: TGTGCCAACTCCGAGTGGGGGCCGAGCTCTGGGGCCAACGTCCTGACTTTC
v_call: TRBV7-9; clone_size: NA; j_call: TRBJ2-7; d_call: TRBD2; cdr3_length: 16; cdr3_aa: CSSSLVTREHSYEQYF; cdr3_nt: TGTTCCAGCAGCTTAGTTACGCGGGAGCACTCCTACGAGCAGTACTTC
v_call: TRBV13; clone_size: NA; j_call: TRBJ1-2; d_call: NA; cdr3_length: 15; cdr3_aa: CASRPAGGFNYGYTF; cdr3_nt: TGTGCCAGCCGCCCGGCGGGAGGCTTTAACTATGGCTACACCTTC
v_call: TRBV19; clone_size: NA; j_call: TRBJ1-4; d_call: NA; cdr3_length: 13; cdr3_aa: CASGPARIEKLFF; cdr3_nt: TGTGCCAGTGGCCCCGCCAGGATTGAAAAACTGTTTTTT
v_call: TRBV15; clone_size: NA; j_call: TRBJ1-3; d_call: TRBD1; cdr3_length: 15; cdr3_aa: CAASGRQGMGNTIYF; cdr3_nt: TGTGCCGCCAGCGGGAGACAGGGGATGGGAAACACCATATATTTT
v_call: TRBV6-5; clone_size: NA; j_call: TRBJ2-7; d_call: NA; cdr3_length: 15; cdr3_aa: CASSLGQGPSYEQYF; cdr3_nt: TGTGCCAGCAGTTTAGGACAAGGCCCGTCCTACGAGCAGTACTTC
v_call: TRBV6-4; clone_size: few; j_call: TRBJ2-1; d_call: NA; cdr3_length: 13; cdr3_aa: CASSDTRVGEQFF; cdr3_nt: TGTGCCAGCAGTGATACCAGGGTGGGTGAGCAGTTCTTC
v_call: TRBV27; clone_size: NA; j_call: TRBJ1-2; d_call: TRBD1; cdr3_length: 16; cdr3_aa: CASSSSGTDSLYGYTF; cdr3_nt: TGTGCCAGCAGTTCCTCCGGGACAGATAGTCTCTATGGCTACACCTTC
v_call: TRBV7-8; clone_size: NA; j_call: TRBJ2-7; d_call: TRBD1; cdr3_length: 15; cdr3_aa: CASSDRDRVAYEQYF; cdr3_nt: TGTGCCAGCAGCGATCGGGACAGGGTGGCCTACGAGCAGTACTTC
v_call: TRBV4-1; clone_size: NA; j_call: TRBJ2-3; d_call: NA; cdr3_length: 13; cdr3_aa: CASSQNPPETQYF; cdr3_nt: TGCGCCAGCAGCCAAAATCCCCCGGAGACGCAGTATTTT
v_call: TRBV7-2; clone_size: NA; j_call: TRBJ1-5; d_call: NA; cdr3_length: 15; cdr3_aa: CASSLWGRGNQPQHF; cdr3_nt: TGTGCCAGCAGCTTATGGGGGCGCGGCAATCAGCCCCAGCATTTT
v_call: TRBV7-9; clone_size: once; j_call: TRBJ2-5; d_call: TRBD1; cdr3_length: 16; cdr3_aa: CASSLGGGAGQETQYF; cdr3_nt: TGTGCCAGCAGCTTAGGAGGGGGCGCTGGCCAAGAGACCCAGTACTTC